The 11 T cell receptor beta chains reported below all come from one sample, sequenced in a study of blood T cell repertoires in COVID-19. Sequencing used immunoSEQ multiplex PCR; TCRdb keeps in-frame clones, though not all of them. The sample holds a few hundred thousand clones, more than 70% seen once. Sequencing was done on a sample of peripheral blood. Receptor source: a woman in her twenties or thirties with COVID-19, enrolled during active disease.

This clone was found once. CDR3 residues: CASSQGRTGKDTIYF. The CDR3, as DNA: TGCGCCAGCAGCCAAGGAAGGACAGGGAAAGACACCATATATTTT. The gene calls are TRBV4-1 and TRBJ1-3; TRBD1 matches 8 bases. Looked up from germline, CDR1 is MGHRA and CDR2 is YSYEKL. The CDR3 contains 15 residues. V lost 1 base to trimming and J lost 8 bases; unmatched junction nucleotides: 7.

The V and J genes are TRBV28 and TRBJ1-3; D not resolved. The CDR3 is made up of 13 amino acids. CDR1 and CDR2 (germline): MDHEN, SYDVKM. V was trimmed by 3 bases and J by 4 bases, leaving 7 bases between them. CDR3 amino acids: CASSLARGNTIYF. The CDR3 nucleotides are TGTGCCAGCAGTTTGGCGCGGGGAAACACCATATATTTT. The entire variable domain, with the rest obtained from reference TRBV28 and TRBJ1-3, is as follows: DVKVTQSSRYLVKRTGEKVFLECVQDMDHENMFWYRQDPGLGLRLIYFSYDVKMKEKGDIPEGYSVSREKKERFSLILESASTNQTSMYLCASSLARGNTIYFGEGSWLTVV.

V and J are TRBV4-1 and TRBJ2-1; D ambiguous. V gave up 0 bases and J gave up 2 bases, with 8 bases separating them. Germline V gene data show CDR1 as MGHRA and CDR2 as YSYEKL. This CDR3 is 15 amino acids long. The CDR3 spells CASSQDINTYNEQFF. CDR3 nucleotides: TGCGCCAGCAGCCAAGATATAAATACCTACAATGAGCAGTTCTTC.

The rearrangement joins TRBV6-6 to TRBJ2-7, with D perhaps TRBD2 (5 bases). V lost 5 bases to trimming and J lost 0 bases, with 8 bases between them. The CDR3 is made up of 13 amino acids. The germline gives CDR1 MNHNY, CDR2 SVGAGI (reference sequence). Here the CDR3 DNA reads TGTGCCAGCAGTAGAGGGCCCTCCTACGAGCAGTACTTC. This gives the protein CASSRGPSYEQYF.

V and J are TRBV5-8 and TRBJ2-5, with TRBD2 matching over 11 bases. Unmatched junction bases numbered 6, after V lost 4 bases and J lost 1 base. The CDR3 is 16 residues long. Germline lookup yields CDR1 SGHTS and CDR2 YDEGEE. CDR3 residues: CASSPLTSGTQETQYF. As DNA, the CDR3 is TGTGCCAGCAGCCCCCTGACTAGCGGGACCCAAGAGACCCAGTACTTC.

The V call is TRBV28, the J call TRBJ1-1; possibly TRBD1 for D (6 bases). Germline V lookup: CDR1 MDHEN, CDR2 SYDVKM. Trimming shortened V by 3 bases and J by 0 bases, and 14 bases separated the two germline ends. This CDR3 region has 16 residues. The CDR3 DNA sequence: TGTGCCAGCAGTTTTATGCGGGGGCGAGTGAACACTGAAGCTTTCTTT. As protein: CASSFMRGRVNTEAFF.

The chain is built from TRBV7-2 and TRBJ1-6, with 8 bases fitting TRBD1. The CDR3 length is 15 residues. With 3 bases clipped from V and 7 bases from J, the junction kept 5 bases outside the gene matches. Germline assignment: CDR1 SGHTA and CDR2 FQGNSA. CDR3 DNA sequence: TGTGCCAGCAGCTTCAATGGACAGGGAAATTCACCCCTCCACTTT. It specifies CASSFNGQGNSPLHF.

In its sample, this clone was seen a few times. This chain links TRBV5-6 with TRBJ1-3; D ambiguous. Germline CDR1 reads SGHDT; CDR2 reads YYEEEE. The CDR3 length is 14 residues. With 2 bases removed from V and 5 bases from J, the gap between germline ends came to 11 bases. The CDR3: CASSLEEERNTIYF. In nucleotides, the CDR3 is TGTGCCAGCAGCTTAGAAGAGGAGCGAAACACCATATATTTT.

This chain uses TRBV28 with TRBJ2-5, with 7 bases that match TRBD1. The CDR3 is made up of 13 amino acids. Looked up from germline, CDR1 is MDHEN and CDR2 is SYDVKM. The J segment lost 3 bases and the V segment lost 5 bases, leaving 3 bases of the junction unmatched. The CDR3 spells CASSQGTEETQYF. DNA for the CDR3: TGTGCCAGCAGTCAAGGGACAGAAGAGACCCAGTACTTC.

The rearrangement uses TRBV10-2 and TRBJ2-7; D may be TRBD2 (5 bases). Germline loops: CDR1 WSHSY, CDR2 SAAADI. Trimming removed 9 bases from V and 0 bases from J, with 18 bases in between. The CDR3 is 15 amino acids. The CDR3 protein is CASKYGVGSSYEQYF. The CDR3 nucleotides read TGCGCCAGTAAATACGGGGTGGGTAGCTCCTACGAGCAGTACTTC.

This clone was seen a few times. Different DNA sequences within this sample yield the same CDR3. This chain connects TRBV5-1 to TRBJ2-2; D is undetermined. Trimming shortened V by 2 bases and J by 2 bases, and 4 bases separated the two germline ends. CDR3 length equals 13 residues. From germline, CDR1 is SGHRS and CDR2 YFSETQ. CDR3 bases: TGCGCCAGCAGCTTTGGCAACACCGGGGAGCTGTTTTTT. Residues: CASSFGNTGELFF.